This is a list of T cell receptor beta chains from one sample in a study of T-cell reconstitution after alpha-beta-depleted transplantation in children. TCRdb re-derived calls from the PCR reads in MiXCR, one entry per CDR3 protein. The table has approximately 800,000 distinct CDR3 sequences, around 15% seen once. The sample was PBMCs, mostly from graft donor cells, taken 360 days after TCRalphabeta/CD19-depleted stem cell transplant. Receptors originate from a male patient younger than 18 who had a stem cell transplant for acute lymphoblastic leukemia, so the T cells may come from the graft donor. The CDR3 runs from the conserved cysteine through the conserved F or W. Each record gives: J gene, V gene, D gene, clone size, CDR3 protein, CDR3 DNA. A D gene is named only where the DNA matches it firmly. Clone size is shown for a subset of rows, as once, few, many or a class of expanded clone.

>TRBJ1-5|TRBV5-5|NA|NA
CASSNMAGLHQPQHF
TGTGCCAGCAGCAATATGGCAGGGCTCCATCAGCCCCAGCATTTT
>TRBJ2-2|TRBV4-1|TRBD2|NA
CASSQNSLAGTGELFF
TGCGCCAGCAGCCAGAACTCCTTAGCGGGAACCGGGGAGCTGTTTTTT
>TRBJ1-2|TRBV20-1|NA|few
CSARAIQGEHYGYTF
TGCAGTGCTAGAGCCATACAGGGAGAGCACTATGGCTACACCTTC
>TRBJ2-7|TRBV7-9|TRBD1|many
CASTPMDRGSHEQYF
TGTGCCAGCACCCCGATGGACAGGGGATCCCACGAGCAGTACTTC
>TRBJ2-7|TRBV11-2|NA|NA
CASRVVGRHEQYF
TGTGCCAGCAGGGTAGTGGGCCGCCACGAGCAGTACTTC
>TRBJ2-3|TRBV7-2|NA|few
CASSTDPPDTQYF
TGTGCCAGCAGCACTGACCCCCCAGATACGCAGTATTTT
>TRBJ1-3|TRBV5-1|NA|few
CASRRGESDGNTIYF
TGCGCCAGCCGCCGGGGGGAATCGGACGGAAACACCATATATTTT
>TRBJ2-3|TRBV2|NA|NA
CASSESTGVGRDTQYF
TGTGCCAGCAGTGAATCTACGGGAGTGGGACGAGATACGCAGTATTTT
>TRBJ1-4|TRBV5-1|NA|NA
CASRLGSAEEKLFF
TGCGCCAGCAGGTTGGGGAGCGCGGAGGAAAAACTGTTTTTT
>TRBJ2-7|TRBV4-1|TRBD1|NA
CASSQVQGWTGSSYEQYF
TGCGCCAGCAGCCAAGTTCAGGGATGGACAGGGAGCTCCTACGAGCAGTACTTC
>TRBJ2-7|TRBV5-1|NA|NA
CASSLVIQSAYEQYF
TGCGCCAGCAGCTTGGTCATCCAGAGTGCCTACGAGCAGTACTTC
>TRBJ2-7|TRBV20-1|TRBD2|NA
CSAQTSGRASSYEQYF
TGCAGTGCGCAGACTAGCGGGAGGGCCAGCTCCTACGAGCAGTACTTC
>TRBJ2-2|TRBV28|TRBD2|few
CASSPAYGRAFGELFF
TGTGCCAGCAGTCCCGCATATGGGAGGGCCTTCGGGGAGCTGTTTTTT
>TRBJ2-5|TRBV29-1|NA|NA
CSVESPDGWETQYF
TGCAGCGTTGAGAGTCCAGATGGATGGGAGACCCAGTACTTC
>TRBJ2-5|TRBV20-1|TRBD2|few
CSASGRLAGARETQYF
TGCAGTGCTAGCGGTCGACTAGCGGGAGCGCGGGAGACCCAGTACTTC
>TRBJ2-1|TRBV7-9|NA|NA
CASEQGGNEQFF
TGTGCCAGCGAGCAAGGGGGCAATGAGCAGTTCTTC
>TRBJ2-5|TRBV10-3|NA|many
CAISESPGGTQYF
TGTGCCATCAGTGAAAGCCCTGGCGGGACCCAGTACTTC
>TRBJ2-7|TRBV12-3/TRBV12-4|NA|many
CASTPGQSFGAYEQYF
TGTGCCAGCACCCCGGGACAATCGTTTGGGGCCTACGAGCAGTACTTC
>TRBJ2-7|TRBV20-1|NA|few
CSAQEVYEQYF
TGCAGTGCCCAGGAAGTCTACGAGCAGTACTTC
>TRBJ2-7|TRBV7-6|NA|many
CASSSLDRSYEQYF
TGTGCCAGCAGCTCCTTAGACCGCTCCTACGAGCAGTACTTC
>TRBJ1-1|TRBV6-1|NA|few
CASSEALGENTEAFF
TGTGCCAGCAGTGAAGCGCTGGGAGAGAACACTGAAGCTTTCTTT
>TRBJ1-1|TRBV11-1|NA|few
CASSLHTGNTEAFF
TGTGCCAGCAGCTTACATACCGGGAACACTGAAGCTTTCTTT
>TRBJ2-3|TRBV7-3|TRBD2|NA
CASSLKGRLAPDTQYF
TGTGCCAGCAGCTTAAAAGGCCGACTAGCCCCAGATACGCAGTATTTT
>TRBJ1-2|TRBV5-1|NA|NA
CASSFSREYGYTF
TGCGCCAGCAGCTTCTCCCGGGAGTATGGCTACACCTTC
>TRBJ2-2|TRBV7-9|TRBD2|many
CASSLLLAGEHTGELFF
TGTGCCAGCAGCCTCCTTTTAGCGGGAGAGCACACCGGGGAGCTGTTTTTT
>TRBJ1-2|TRBV25-1|NA|few
CASSEYEGGYGYTF
TGTGCCAGCAGTGAATATGAGGGGGGCTATGGCTACACCTTC
>TRBJ2-1|TRBV12-3/TRBV12-4|NA|few
CASKGPGYNEQFF
TGTGCCAGCAAGGGGCCAGGTTACAATGAGCAGTTCTTC